The clone carrying this T cell receptor beta chain has a handful of counts. Its target is not known. Germline V gene data show CDR1 as DFQATT and CDR2 as SNEGSKA (reference sequence). The CDR3 covers 15 residues. V was shortened by 0 bases and J by 3 bases, with 12 bases between the two germline ends. The data were taken from a study of response to subunit inactivated influenza vaccine. TCRdb re-called the RT-PCR reads with MiXCR, one entry per CDR3 protein. Of hundreds of thousands of distinct CDR3 sequences in the sample, about 15% were seen once. General observations from the study: The authors put forward the suggestion that each seasonal influenza vaccination may bring in only a limited number of new T cells.

The source is a man aged 45 to 65 who received an inactivated influenza vaccine. The V gene is TRBV20-1, the J gene TRBJ2-1; D perhaps matches TRBD2 (6 bases). The sample was PBMCs from blood, taken roughly 15 days before vaccination. The CDR3 region has the DNA TGCAGTGCTAGAGATAGGCGGGGTGTCTACAATGAGCAGTTCTTC. Amino acid sequence: CSARDRRGVYNEQFF.